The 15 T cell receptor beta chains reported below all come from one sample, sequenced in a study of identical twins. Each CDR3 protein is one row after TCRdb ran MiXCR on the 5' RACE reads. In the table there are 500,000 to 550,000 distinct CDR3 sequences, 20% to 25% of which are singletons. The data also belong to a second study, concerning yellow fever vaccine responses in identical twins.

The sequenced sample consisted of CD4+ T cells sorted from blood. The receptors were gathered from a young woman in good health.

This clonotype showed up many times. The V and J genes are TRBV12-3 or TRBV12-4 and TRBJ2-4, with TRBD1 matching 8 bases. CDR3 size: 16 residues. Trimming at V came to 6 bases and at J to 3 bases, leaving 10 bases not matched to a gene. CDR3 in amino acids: CASSPGMTGDKNIQYF. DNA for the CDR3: TGTGCCAGCAGCCCCGGGATGACAGGGGACAAAAACATTCAGTACTTC.

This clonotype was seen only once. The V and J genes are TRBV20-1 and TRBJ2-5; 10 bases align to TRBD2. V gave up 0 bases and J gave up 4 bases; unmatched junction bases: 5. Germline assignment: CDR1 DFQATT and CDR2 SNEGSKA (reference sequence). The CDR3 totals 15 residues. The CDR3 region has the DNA TGCAGTGCTAGAGATCAACTAGCGGGACGAGAGACCCAGTACTTC. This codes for CSARDQLAGRETQYF.

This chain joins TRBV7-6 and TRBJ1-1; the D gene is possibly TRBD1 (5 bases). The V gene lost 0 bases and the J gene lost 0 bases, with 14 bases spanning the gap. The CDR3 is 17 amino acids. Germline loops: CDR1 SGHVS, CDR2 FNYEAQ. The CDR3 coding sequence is TGTGCCAGCAGCTTAGCGGCACGGGGCACGGTGAACACTGAAGCTTTCTTT. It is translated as CASSLAARGTVNTEAFF.

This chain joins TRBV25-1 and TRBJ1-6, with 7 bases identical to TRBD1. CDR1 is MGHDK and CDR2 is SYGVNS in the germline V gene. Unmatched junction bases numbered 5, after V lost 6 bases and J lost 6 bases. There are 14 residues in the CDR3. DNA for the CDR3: TGTGCCAGCAGCTTCGACAGGGTTAATTCACCCCTCCACTTT. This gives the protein CASSFDRVNSPLHF.

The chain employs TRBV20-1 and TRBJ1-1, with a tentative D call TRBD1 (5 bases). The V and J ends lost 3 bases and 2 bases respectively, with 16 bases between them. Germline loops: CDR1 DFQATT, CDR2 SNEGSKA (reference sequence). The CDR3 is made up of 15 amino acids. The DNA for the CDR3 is TGCAGTGCTAGGAGGCAGGGCTCCCCTAACACTGAAGCTTTCTTT. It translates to CSARRQGSPNTEAFF.

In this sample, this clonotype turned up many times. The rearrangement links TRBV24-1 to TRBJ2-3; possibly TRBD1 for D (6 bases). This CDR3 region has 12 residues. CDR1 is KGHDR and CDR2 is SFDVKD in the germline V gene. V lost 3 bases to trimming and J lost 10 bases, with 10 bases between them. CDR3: CATSDQDRPQYF. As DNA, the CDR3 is TGTGCCACCAGTGATCAAGACAGGCCGCAGTATTTT.

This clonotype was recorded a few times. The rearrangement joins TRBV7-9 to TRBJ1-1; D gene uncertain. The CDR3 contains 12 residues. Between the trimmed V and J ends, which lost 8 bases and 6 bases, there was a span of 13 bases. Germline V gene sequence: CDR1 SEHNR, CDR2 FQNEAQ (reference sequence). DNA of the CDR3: TGTGCCAGCGGCTCCCCGGGTGCTGAAGCTTTCTTT. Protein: CASGSPGAEAFF.

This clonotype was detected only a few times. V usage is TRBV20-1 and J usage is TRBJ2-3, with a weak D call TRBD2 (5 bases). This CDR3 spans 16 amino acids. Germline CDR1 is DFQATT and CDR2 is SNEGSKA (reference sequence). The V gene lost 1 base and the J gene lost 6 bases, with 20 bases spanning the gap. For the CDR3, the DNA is TGCAGTGCTAGAGGAGGCCCGCGAGCGGCCAGGGATACGCAGTATTTT. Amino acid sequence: CSARGGPRAARDTQYF.

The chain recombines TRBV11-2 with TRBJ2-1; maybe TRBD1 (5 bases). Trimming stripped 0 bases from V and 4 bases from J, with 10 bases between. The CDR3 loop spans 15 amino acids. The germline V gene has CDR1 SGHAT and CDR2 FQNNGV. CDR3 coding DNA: TGTGCCAGCAGCTTAGAACCAGGGTTTTACAATGAGCAGTTCTTC. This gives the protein CASSLEPGFYNEQFF.

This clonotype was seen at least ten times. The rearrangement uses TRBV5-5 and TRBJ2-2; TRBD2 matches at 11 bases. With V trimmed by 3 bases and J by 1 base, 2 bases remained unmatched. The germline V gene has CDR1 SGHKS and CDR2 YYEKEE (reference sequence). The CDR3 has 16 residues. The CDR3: CASSWGTSGNTGELFF. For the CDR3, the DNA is TGTGCCAGCAGCTGGGGGACTAGCGGGAACACCGGGGAGCTGTTTTTT. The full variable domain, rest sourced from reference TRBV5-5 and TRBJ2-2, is DAGVTQSPTHLIKTRGQQVTLRCSPISGHKSVSWYQQVLGQGPQFIFQYYEKEERGRGNFPDRFSARQFPNYSSELNVNALLLGDSALYLCASSWGTSGNTGELFFGEGSRLTVL.

This chain's CDR3 is CASSQDRRPWDSHQETQYF. The CDR3 DNA reads TGCGCCAGCAGCCAAGATCGGCGGCCGTGGGACAGCCACCAAGAGACCCAGTACTTC. The gene calls are TRBV4-1 and TRBJ2-5, with 7 bases identical to TRBD1. Germline V lookup: CDR1 MGHRA, CDR2 YSYEKL. The V segment lost 0 bases and the J segment 0 bases; nucleotides outside the gene matches: 13. This CDR3 region has 19 residues.

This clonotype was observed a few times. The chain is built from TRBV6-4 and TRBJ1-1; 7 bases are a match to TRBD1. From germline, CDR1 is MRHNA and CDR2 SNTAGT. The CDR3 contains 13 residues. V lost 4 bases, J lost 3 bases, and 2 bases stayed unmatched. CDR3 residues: CASSATGDTEAFF. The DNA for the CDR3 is TGTGCCAGCAGTGCAACAGGGGACACTGAAGCTTTCTTT.

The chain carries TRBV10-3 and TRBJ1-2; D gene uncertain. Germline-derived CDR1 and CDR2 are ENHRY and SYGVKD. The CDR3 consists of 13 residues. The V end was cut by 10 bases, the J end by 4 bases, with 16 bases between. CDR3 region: CASLPGGPYGYTF. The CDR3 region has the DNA TGTGCCAGCCTCCCGGGAGGTCCCTATGGCTACACCTTC.

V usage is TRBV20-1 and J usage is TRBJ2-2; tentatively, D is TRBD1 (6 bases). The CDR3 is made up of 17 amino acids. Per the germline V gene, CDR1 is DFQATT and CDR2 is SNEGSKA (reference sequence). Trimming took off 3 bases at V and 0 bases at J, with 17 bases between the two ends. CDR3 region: CSASPLWTDPNTGELFF. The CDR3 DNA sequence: TGCAGTGCTAGTCCCCTTTGGACAGATCCGAACACCGGGGAGCTGTTTTTT.

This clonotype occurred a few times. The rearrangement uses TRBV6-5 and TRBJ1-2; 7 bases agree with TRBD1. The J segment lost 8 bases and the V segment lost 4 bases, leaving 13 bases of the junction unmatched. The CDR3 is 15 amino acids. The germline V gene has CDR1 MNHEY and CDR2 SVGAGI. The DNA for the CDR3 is TGTGCCAGCAGTTTGTGGGCGACAGGGCAGGCGGGCTACACCTTC. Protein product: CASSLWATGQAGYTF.